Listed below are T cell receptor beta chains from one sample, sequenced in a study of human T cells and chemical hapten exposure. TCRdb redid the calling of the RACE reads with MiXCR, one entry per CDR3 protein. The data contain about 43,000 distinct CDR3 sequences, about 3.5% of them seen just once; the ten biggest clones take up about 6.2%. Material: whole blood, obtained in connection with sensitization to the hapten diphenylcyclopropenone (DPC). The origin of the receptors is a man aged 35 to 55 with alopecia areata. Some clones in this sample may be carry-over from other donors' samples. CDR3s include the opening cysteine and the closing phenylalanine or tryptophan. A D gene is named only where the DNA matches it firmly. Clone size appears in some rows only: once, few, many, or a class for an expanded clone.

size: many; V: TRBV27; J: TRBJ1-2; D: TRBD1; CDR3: CASSTTGWGYGYTF; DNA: TGTGCCAGCAGTACGACAGGGTGGGGCTATGGCTACACCTTC
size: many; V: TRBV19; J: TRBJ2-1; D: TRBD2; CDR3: CASSISGLAGADNEQFF; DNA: TGTGCCAGTAGTATAAGCGGGCTAGCGGGGGCCGACAATGAGCAGTTCTTC
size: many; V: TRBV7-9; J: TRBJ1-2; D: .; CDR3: CASSQAGQSYGYTF; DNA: TGTGCCAGCAGCCAGGCCGGACAGTCCTATGGCTACACCTTC
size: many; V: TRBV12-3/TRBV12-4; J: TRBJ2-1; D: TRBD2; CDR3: CASRGLAGGQGEQFF; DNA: TGTGCCAGCAGGGGACTAGCGGGAGGGCAGGGCGAGCAGTTCTTC
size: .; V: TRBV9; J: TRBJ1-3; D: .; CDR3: CASSVTVAGNTIYF; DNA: TGTGCCAGCAGCGTGACAGTAGCTGGAAACACCATATATTTT
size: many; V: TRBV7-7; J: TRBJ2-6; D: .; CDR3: CAIQSGSGANVLTF; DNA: TGTGCCATCCAGTCAGGGTCTGGGGCCAACGTCCTGACTTTC
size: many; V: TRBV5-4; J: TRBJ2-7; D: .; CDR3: CASSLAGGFPYEQYF; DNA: TGTGCCAGCAGCTTGGCAGGGGGGTTTCCTTACGAGCAGTACTTC
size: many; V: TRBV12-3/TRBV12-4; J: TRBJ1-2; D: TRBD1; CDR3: CASSFPGGYGYTF; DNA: TGTGCCAGCAGTTTTCCAGGGGGCTATGGCTACACCTTC
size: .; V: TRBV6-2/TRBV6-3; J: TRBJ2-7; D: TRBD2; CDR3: CAVHSGTSLYEQYF; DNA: TGTGCCGTACACTCCGGGACTAGTCTTTACGAGCAGTACTTC
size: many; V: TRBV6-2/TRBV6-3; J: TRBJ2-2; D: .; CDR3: CASRPHAAGTGELFF; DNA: TGTGCCAGCCGTCCCCACGCGGCGGGGACCGGGGAGCTGTTTTTT
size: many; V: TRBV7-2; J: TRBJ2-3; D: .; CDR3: CASSLIDSTDTQYF; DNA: TGTGCCAGCAGCTTAATCGACAGCACAGATACGCAGTATTTT
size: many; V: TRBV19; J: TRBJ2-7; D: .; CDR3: CASSIQDSYEQYF; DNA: TGTGCCAGTAGTATACAGGACTCCTACGAGCAGTACTTC
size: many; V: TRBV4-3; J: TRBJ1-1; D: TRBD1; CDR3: CASSQDFGTVYEAFF; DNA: TGCGCCAGCAGCCAAGATTTTGGGACAGTCTATGAAGCTTTCTTT
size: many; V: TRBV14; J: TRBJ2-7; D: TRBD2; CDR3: CASSQDLAVGEQYF; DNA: TGTGCCAGCAGCCAAGACCTAGCGGTCGGCGAGCAGTACTTC
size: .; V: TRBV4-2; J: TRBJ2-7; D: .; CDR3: CTSSPPGRSYEQYF; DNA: TGTACCAGCAGCCCCCCCGGGCGCTCCTACGAGCAGTACTTC
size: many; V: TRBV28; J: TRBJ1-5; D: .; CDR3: CASSLPRGPQHF; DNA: TGTGCCAGCAGTCTACCTAGGGGTCCCCAGCATTTT
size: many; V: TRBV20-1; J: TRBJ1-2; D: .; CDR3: CSIPRPIPPYYGYTF; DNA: TGCAGTATACCGAGACCGATCCCACCTTACTATGGCTACACCTTC
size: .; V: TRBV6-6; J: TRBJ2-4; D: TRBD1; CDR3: CASSYLDRLDIQYF; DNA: TGTGCCAGCAGTTACTTGGACAGGTTGGACATTCAGTACTTC
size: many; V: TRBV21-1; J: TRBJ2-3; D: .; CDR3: CASSLERGGQFSTDTQYF; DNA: TGTGCCAGCAGCCTAGAGAGAGGGGGACAGTTTAGCACAGATACGCAGTATTTT
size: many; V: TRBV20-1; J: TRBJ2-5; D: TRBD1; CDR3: CSALTPDRGPETQYF; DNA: TGCAGTGCCCTTACACCAGACAGGGGGCCAGAGACCCAGTACTTC
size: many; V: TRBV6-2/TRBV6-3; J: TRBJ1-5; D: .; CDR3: CASRDTNQPQHF; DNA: TGTGCCAGCCGGGACACCAATCAGCCCCAGCATTTT
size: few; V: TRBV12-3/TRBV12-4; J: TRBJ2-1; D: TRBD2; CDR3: CASSGLAGGGRNEQFF; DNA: TGTGCCAGCAGTGGACTAGCGGGAGGAGGGCGAAATGAGCAGTTCTTC
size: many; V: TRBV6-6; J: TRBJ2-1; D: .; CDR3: CASSGSGGNEQFF; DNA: TGTGCCAGCAGTGGGTCAGGCGGGAATGAGCAGTTCTTC
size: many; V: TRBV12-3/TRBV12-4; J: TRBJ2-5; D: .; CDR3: CASSRVSGETQYF; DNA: TGTGCCAGCAGCCGGGTATCCGGGGAGACCCAGTACTTC
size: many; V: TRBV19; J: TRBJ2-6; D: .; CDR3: CASSNYLGSGANVLTF; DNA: TGTGCCAGTAGCAACTACCTAGGTTCTGGGGCCAACGTCCTGACTTTC